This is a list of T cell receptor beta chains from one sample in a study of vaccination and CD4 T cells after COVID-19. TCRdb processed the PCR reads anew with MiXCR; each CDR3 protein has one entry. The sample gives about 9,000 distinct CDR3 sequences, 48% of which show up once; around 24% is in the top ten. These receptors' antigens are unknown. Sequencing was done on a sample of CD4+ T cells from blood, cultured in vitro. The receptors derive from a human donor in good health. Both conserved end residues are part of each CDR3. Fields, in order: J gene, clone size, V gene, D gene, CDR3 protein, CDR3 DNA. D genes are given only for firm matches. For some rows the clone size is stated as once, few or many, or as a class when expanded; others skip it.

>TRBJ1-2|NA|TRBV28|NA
CASSFRRVPYGYTF
TGTGCCAGCAGTTTCAGGAGGGTACCCTATGGCTACACCTTC
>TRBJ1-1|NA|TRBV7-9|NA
CASSPNGAITNTEAFF
TGTGCCAGCAGCCCTAACGGCGCAATAACGAACACTGAAGCTTTCTTT
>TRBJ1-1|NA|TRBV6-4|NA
CASSTGQGLEAFF
TGTGCCAGCAGTACTGGGCAGGGCCTTGAAGCTTTCTTT
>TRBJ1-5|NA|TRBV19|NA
CASSILTENQPQHF
TGTGCCAGTAGTATATTGACGGAAAATCAGCCCCAGCATTTT
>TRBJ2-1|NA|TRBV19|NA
CASSPRRVVDEQFF
TGTGCCAGTAGCCCCCGGAGGGTGGTGGATGAGCAGTTCTTC
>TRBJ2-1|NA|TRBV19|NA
CASNSGTSYNEQFF
TGTGCCAGTAACTCAGGGACGTCGTACAATGAGCAGTTCTTC
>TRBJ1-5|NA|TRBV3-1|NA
CASSHPDPPPNQPQHF
TGTGCCAGCAGCCACCCTGATCCCCCGCCCAATCAGCCCCAGCATTTT
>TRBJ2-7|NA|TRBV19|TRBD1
CATRGQGGYEQYF
TGTGCCACGAGGGGACAGGGTGGTTACGAGCAGTACTTC
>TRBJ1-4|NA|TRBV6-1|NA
CASSRGWGDIEKLFF
TGTGCCAGCAGCCGCGGCTGGGGGGATATTGAAAAACTGTTTTTT
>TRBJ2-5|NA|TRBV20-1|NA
CSASGGGETQYF
TGCAGTGCTAGCGGGGGAGGAGAGACCCAGTACTTC
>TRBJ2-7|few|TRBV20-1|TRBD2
CSARDLAVDEQYF
TGCAGTGCTAGAGATCTAGCGGTGGACGAGCAGTACTTC
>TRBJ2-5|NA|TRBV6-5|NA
CASSYLGGGTIQETQYF
TGTGCCAGCAGTTACCTGGGAGGGGGCACAATCCAAGAGACCCAGTACTTC
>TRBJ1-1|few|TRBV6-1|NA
CASSSGRNTEAFF
TGTGCCAGCAGCTCCGGGAGGAACACTGAAGCTTTCTTT
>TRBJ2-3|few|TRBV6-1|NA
CATFQRVGDTQYF
TGTGCCACCTTTCAGCGCGTCGGGGATACGCAGTATTTT
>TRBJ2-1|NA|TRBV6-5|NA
CASSYSMGRVRNNEQFF
TGTGCCAGCAGTTACTCGATGGGCAGGGTGAGAAACAATGAGCAGTTCTTC
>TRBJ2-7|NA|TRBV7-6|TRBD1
CASSLGGTGAYEQYF
TGTGCCAGCAGCTTAGGTGGGACAGGGGCCTACGAGCAGTACTTC
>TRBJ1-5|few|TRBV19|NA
CASSIDSGPNQPQHF
TGTGCCAGTAGTATAGATTCGGGGCCTAATCAGCCCCAGCATTTT
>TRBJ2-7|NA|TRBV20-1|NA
CSARPGRATYEQYF
TGCAGTGCTAGACCTGGGCGGGCTACCTACGAGCAGTACTTC
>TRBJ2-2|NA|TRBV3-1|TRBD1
CASSKDRVYGGELFF
TGTGCCAGCAGCAAGGACAGGGTGTACGGCGGGGAGCTGTTTTTT
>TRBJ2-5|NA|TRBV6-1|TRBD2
CASTPLAGGLETQYF
TGTGCCAGCACCCCTCTAGCGGGGGGGCTAGAGACCCAGTACTTC
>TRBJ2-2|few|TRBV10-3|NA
CAISTGRLANTGELFF
TGTGCCATCAGTACAGGGCGACTAGCGAACACCGGGGAGCTGTTTTTT
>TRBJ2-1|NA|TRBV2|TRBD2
CASSYSGLAGIYNEQFF
TGTGCCAGCAGTTATTCCGGACTAGCGGGAATCTACAATGAGCAGTTCTTC
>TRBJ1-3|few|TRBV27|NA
CASSFRGGSGNTIYF
TGTGCCAGCAGTTTCCGGGGCGGTTCTGGAAACACCATATATTTT
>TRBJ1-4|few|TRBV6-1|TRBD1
CASSPDRVGGLRKKLFF
TGTGCCAGCAGCCCTGACAGGGTAGGGGGCTTACGGAAAAAACTGTTTTTT
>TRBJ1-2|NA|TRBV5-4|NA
CASSYPGAPEGYGYTF
TGTGCCAGCAGCTACCCCGGGGCCCCCGAGGGCTATGGCTACACCTTC
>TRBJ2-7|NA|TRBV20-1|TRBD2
CSASRLAALLREQYF
TGCAGTGCGAGTAGACTAGCGGCCTTGCTTCGGGAGCAGTACTTC
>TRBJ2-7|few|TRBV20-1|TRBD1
CSADLRQGTTMGQYF
TGCAGTGCTGACCTCAGACAGGGTACAACAATGGGGCAGTACTTC
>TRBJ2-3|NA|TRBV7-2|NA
CASSSSWVDTQYF
TGTGCCAGCAGCTCCTCTTGGGTGGATACGCAGTATTTT
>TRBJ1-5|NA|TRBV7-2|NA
CASSLSSYSNQPQHF
TGTGCCAGCAGCTTGTCCAGCTATAGCAATCAGCCCCAGCATTTT
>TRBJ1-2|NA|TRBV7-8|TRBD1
CASSLRRDRGRRSGYTF
TGTGCCAGCAGCTTACGACGTGACAGGGGGCGCCGGAGTGGCTACACCTTC
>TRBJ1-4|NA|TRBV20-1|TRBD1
CSATRTGFNEKLFF
TGCAGTGCTACGCGGACAGGGTTTAATGAAAAACTGTTTTTT
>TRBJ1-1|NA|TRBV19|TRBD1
CASSEQGRTEAFF
TGTGCCAGTAGTGAACAGGGGCGAACTGAAGCTTTCTTT
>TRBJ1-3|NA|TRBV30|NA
CAWSPTRDTIYF
TGTGCCTGGAGTCCTACCCGGGACACCATATATTTT
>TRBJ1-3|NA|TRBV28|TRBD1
CASSPRGQGTNTIYF
TGTGCCAGCAGCCCCCGGGGACAGGGGACTAACACCATATATTTT
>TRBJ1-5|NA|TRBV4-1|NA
CASSQDWGEITQHF
TGCGCCAGCAGCCAAGATTGGGGAGAGATCACCCAGCATTTT